The rows below give T cell receptor beta chains drawn from one sample of a study of cytomegalovirus exposure and HLA in healthy donors. Clones were sequenced by immunoSEQ multiplex PCR, and TCRdb holds only the in-frame ones, with some missing. The sample has 90,000 to 100,000 clones, around 80% seen once; the top ten hold less than 1.5%. Sequencing input: PBMCs. These receptors were collected from a man between 40 and 49 years old in good health and CMV-seronegative. The CDR3 runs from the conserved cysteine through the conserved F or W. The D gene is left open where the match is weak. The size field is filled for only some rows; it gives once, few, many or a size class.

v_gene: TRBV28; j_gene: TRBJ1-2; abundance: NA; d_gene: NA; CDR3aa: CASSQRGANYGYTF; CDR3nt: TGTGCCAGCAGCCAAAGGGGCGCTAACTATGGCTACACCTTC
v_gene: TRBV6-1; j_gene: TRBJ1-3; abundance: once; d_gene: NA; CDR3aa: CASSELQGRFNTIYF; CDR3nt: TGTGCCAGCAGTGAACTGCAGGGAAGGTTTAACACCATATATTTT
v_gene: TRBV4-3; j_gene: TRBJ1-3; abundance: NA; d_gene: TRBD1; CDR3aa: CASSQDRGTGDTSGNTIYF; CDR3nt: TGCGCCAGCAGCCAAGATCGTGGGACAGGGGATACCTCTGGAAACACCATATATTTT
v_gene: TRBV11-1; j_gene: TRBJ2-5; abundance: NA; d_gene: NA; CDR3aa: CASSPGTWQETQYF; CDR3nt: TGTGCCAGCAGCCCCGGGACTTGGCAAGAGACCCAGTACTTC
v_gene: TRBV2; j_gene: TRBJ1-2; abundance: NA; d_gene: NA; CDR3aa: CASSESRGGGYTF; CDR3nt: TGTGCCAGCAGTGAATCCCGTGGCGGGGGCTACACCTTC
v_gene: TRBV19; j_gene: TRBJ1-4; abundance: NA; d_gene: NA; CDR3aa: CASRPPGPYEKLFF; CDR3nt: TGTGCCAGTAGGCCCCCAGGGCCGTATGAAAAACTGTTTTTT
v_gene: TRBV29-1; j_gene: TRBJ1-4; abundance: NA; d_gene: NA; CDR3aa: CSASDSATNEKLFF; CDR3nt: TGCAGCGCATCGGACAGTGCAACTAATGAAAAACTGTTTTTT
v_gene: TRBV9; j_gene: TRBJ1-3; abundance: NA; d_gene: NA; CDR3aa: CASQGKSSGNTIYF; CDR3nt: TGTGCCAGCCAGGGGAAGAGCTCTGGAAACACCATATATTTT
v_gene: TRBV2; j_gene: TRBJ1-1; abundance: once; d_gene: TRBD1; CDR3aa: CASRLRVLGQGVKVRDTEAFF; CDR3nt: TGTGCCAGCAGGCTAAGGGTCTTGGGACAGGGAGTAAAAGTAAGGGACACTGAAGCTTTCTTT
v_gene: TRBV5-1; j_gene: TRBJ2-7; abundance: NA; d_gene: NA; CDR3aa: CASKAVGRGSSYEQYF; CDR3nt: TGCGCCAGCAAGGCGGTGGGGCGGGGAAGCTCCTACGAGCAGTACTTC
v_gene: TRBV11-3; j_gene: TRBJ1-1; abundance: few; d_gene: TRBD1; CDR3aa: CASSVGTGQGTEAFF; CDR3nt: TGTGCCAGCAGCGTGGGGACAGGCCAGGGCACTGAAGCTTTCTTT
v_gene: TRBV2; j_gene: TRBJ1-3; abundance: NA; d_gene: TRBD1; CDR3aa: CASNPGTGGYTIYF; CDR3nt: TGTGCCAGCAACCCCGGGACAGGGGGCTACACCATATATTTT
v_gene: TRBV19; j_gene: TRBJ2-5; abundance: NA; d_gene: NA; CDR3aa: CASTESGSETQYF; CDR3nt: TGTGCCAGTACCGAGAGCGGGTCGGAGACCCAGTACTTC
v_gene: TRBV14; j_gene: TRBJ1-6; abundance: NA; d_gene: NA; CDR3aa: CASSQDPLGRSPLHF; CDR3nt: TGTGCCAGCAGCCAAGATCCCCTTGGGAGGTCACCCCTCCACTTT
v_gene: TRBV7-2; j_gene: TRBJ1-2; abundance: NA; d_gene: NA; CDR3aa: CASSPTGLVRGYTF; CDR3nt: TGTGCCAGCAGCCCGACAGGTTTGGTGCGTGGCTACACCTTC
v_gene: TRBV9; j_gene: TRBJ1-1; abundance: NA; d_gene: NA; CDR3aa: CASSVGGDTEAFF; CDR3nt: TGTGCCAGCAGCGTAGGGGGGGACACTGAAGCTTTCTTT
v_gene: TRBV2; j_gene: TRBJ1-4; abundance: NA; d_gene: NA; CDR3aa: CASSGLRNGEKLFF; CDR3nt: TGTGCCAGCAGTGGGTTAAGAAACGGGGAAAAACTGTTTTTT
v_gene: TRBV30; j_gene: TRBJ1-6; abundance: NA; d_gene: TRBD1; CDR3aa: CAWRIGQGASSPLHF; CDR3nt: TGTGCCTGGAGAATCGGACAGGGGGCTTCCTCACCCCTCCACTTT
v_gene: TRBV5-6; j_gene: TRBJ1-2; abundance: NA; d_gene: NA; CDR3aa: CASSLPGIYGYTF; CDR3nt: TGTGCCAGCAGCTTGCCGGGGATCTATGGCTACACCTTC
v_gene: TRBV5-4; j_gene: TRBJ2-5; abundance: NA; d_gene: TRBD1; CDR3aa: CASRRQGPGETQYF; CDR3nt: TGTGCCAGCAGGCGACAGGGGCCGGGGGAGACCCAGTACTTC
v_gene: TRBV10-1; j_gene: TRBJ2-7; abundance: NA; d_gene: NA; CDR3aa: CASSPSTGPYEQYF; CDR3nt: TGCGCCAGCAGCCCATCTACAGGTCCCTACGAGCAGTACTTC
v_gene: TRBV5-5; j_gene: TRBJ2-7; abundance: NA; d_gene: NA; CDR3aa: CASSLRQIYEQYF; CDR3nt: TGTGCCAGCAGCCTCCGACAGATCTACGAGCAGTACTTC
v_gene: TRBV4-2; j_gene: TRBJ2-3; abundance: NA; d_gene: NA; CDR3aa: CASSQGTAGGLSTDTQYF; CDR3nt: TGTGCCAGCAGCCAAGGGACAGCCGGGGGGCTTAGCACAGATACGCAGTATTTT
v_gene: TRBV19; j_gene: TRBJ1-5; abundance: NA; d_gene: TRBD1; CDR3aa: CASSLGQGWSNQPQHF; CDR3nt: TGTGCCAGTAGTCTCGGACAGGGTTGGAGCAATCAGCCCCAGCATTTT
v_gene: TRBV7-6; j_gene: TRBJ1-5; abundance: NA; d_gene: NA; CDR3aa: CASSLGRTAGNQPQHF; CDR3nt: TGTGCCAGCAGCTTAGGAAGGACGGCGGGGAATCAGCCCCAGCATTTT
v_gene: TRBV9; j_gene: TRBJ1-1; abundance: NA; d_gene: TRBD1; CDR3aa: CASSLGQTMNTEAFF; CDR3nt: TGTGCCAGCAGCCTGGGACAGACTATGAACACTGAAGCTTTCTTT
v_gene: TRBV15; j_gene: TRBJ2-7; abundance: once; d_gene: NA; CDR3aa: CATSRDLSYEQYF; CDR3nt: TGTGCCACCAGCAGAGATCTGTCCTACGAGCAGTACTTC
v_gene: TRBV10-2; j_gene: TRBJ2-3; abundance: NA; d_gene: NA; CDR3aa: CASQSLEGDTDTQYF; CDR3nt: TGCGCCAGCCAGAGTCTAGAGGGCGACACAGATACGCAGTATTTT
v_gene: TRBV5-1; j_gene: TRBJ2-7; abundance: few; d_gene: TRBD1; CDR3aa: CASSLPGQGYEQYF; CDR3nt: TGCGCCAGCAGCTTGCCGGGACAGGGCTACGAGCAGTACTTC
v_gene: TRBV19; j_gene: TRBJ2-7; abundance: NA; d_gene: NA; CDR3aa: CASSISRTAYEQYF; CDR3nt: TGTGCCAGTAGTATATCCCGGACAGCGTACGAGCAGTACTTC
v_gene: TRBV6-1; j_gene: TRBJ1-6; abundance: NA; d_gene: NA; CDR3aa: CASSDRPSYNSPLHF; CDR3nt: TGTGCCAGCAGTGACAGGCCCTCCTATAATTCACCCCTCCACTTT
v_gene: TRBV14; j_gene: TRBJ1-6; abundance: NA; d_gene: NA; CDR3aa: CASSHVGGYLHF; CDR3nt: TGTGCCAGCAGCCATGTCGGGGGATACCTCCACTTT
v_gene: TRBV2; j_gene: TRBJ1-2; abundance: once; d_gene: TRBD1; CDR3aa: CASSDLQGISYGYTF; CDR3nt: TGTGCCAGCAGTGACTTACAGGGGATTTCCTATGGCTACACCTTC
v_gene: TRBV7-6; j_gene: TRBJ1-6; abundance: NA; d_gene: NA; CDR3aa: CASSLVPTVDSPLHF; CDR3nt: TGTGCCAGCAGCTTAGTCCCGACAGTTGATTCACCCCTCCACTTT
v_gene: TRBV5-8; j_gene: TRBJ1-5; abundance: NA; d_gene: NA; CDR3aa: CASSFWQIQPQHF; CDR3nt: TGTGCCAGCAGCTTTTGGCAGATTCAGCCCCAGCATTTT
v_gene: TRBV7-2; j_gene: TRBJ1-2; abundance: once; d_gene: TRBD1; CDR3aa: CASSPGQAPNYGYTF; CDR3nt: TGTGCCAGCAGCCCCGGACAGGCACCGAACTATGGCTACACCTTC
v_gene: TRBV2; j_gene: TRBJ2-5; abundance: NA; d_gene: TRBD1; CDR3aa: CASRGAARPGQQKETQYF; CDR3nt: TGTGCCAGCAGGGGGGCGGCCCGACCGGGACAGCAAAAAGAGACCCAGTACTTC
v_gene: TRBV4-3; j_gene: TRBJ2-7; abundance: NA; d_gene: NA; CDR3aa: CASSQGLGDEQYF; CDR3nt: TGCGCCAGCAGCCAAGGGTTAGGGGACGAGCAGTACTTC
v_gene: TRBV2; j_gene: TRBJ1-2; abundance: NA; d_gene: TRBD1; CDR3aa: CASWTGTLYGYTF; CDR3nt: TGTGCCAGCTGGACAGGGACCCTCTATGGCTACACCTTC
v_gene: TRBV10-2; j_gene: TRBJ1-2; abundance: NA; d_gene: TRBD1; CDR3aa: CATKGISNRDRGDGYTF; CDR3nt: TGCGCCACCAAAGGAATATCCAATCGGGACAGGGGGGATGGCTACACCTTC
v_gene: TRBV5-1; j_gene: TRBJ2-4; abundance: NA; d_gene: NA; CDR3aa: CASSALPKESGGLAKNIQYF; CDR3nt: TGCGCCAGCAGCGCTCTCCCAAAGGAGTCGGGGGGCCTAGCCAAAAACATTCAGTACTTC
v_gene: TRBV7-2; j_gene: TRBJ1-6; abundance: NA; d_gene: NA; CDR3aa: CASSPLEGVNSPLHF; CDR3nt: TGTGCCAGCAGCCCCCTTGAAGGGGTTAATTCACCCCTCCACTTT
v_gene: TRBV11-2; j_gene: TRBJ2-1; abundance: NA; d_gene: TRBD2; CDR3aa: CASSLVRRGAYNEQFF; CDR3nt: TGTGCCAGCAGCTTAGTTCGGCGGGGGGCTTACAATGAGCAGTTCTTC
v_gene: TRBV9; j_gene: TRBJ2-1; abundance: few; d_gene: TRBD1; CDR3aa: CASRASGTAYNEQFF; CDR3nt: TGTGCCAGCAGAGCCTCCGGGACAGCCTACAATGAGCAGTTCTTC
v_gene: TRBV5-4; j_gene: TRBJ2-3; abundance: NA; d_gene: TRBD2; CDR3aa: CASSLRLASSTDTQYF; CDR3nt: TGTGCCAGCAGCCTAAGACTAGCGAGTAGCACAGATACGCAGTATTTT
v_gene: TRBV4-3; j_gene: TRBJ1-3; abundance: NA; d_gene: NA; CDR3aa: CASSRELQGPGNTIYF; CDR3nt: TGCGCCAGCAGCCGGGAACTACAGGGTCCTGGAAACACCATATATTTT
v_gene: TRBV5-1; j_gene: TRBJ2-1; abundance: NA; d_gene: NA; CDR3aa: CASSSRELSYNEQFF; CDR3nt: TGCGCCAGCAGCTCCAGGGAACTCTCCTACAATGAGCAGTTCTTC
v_gene: TRBV2; j_gene: TRBJ1-1; abundance: few; d_gene: NA; CDR3aa: CASSNGPSGPEAFF; CDR3nt: TGTGCCAGCAGCAACGGACCCAGCGGCCCTGAAGCTTTCTTT
v_gene: TRBV5-6; j_gene: TRBJ2-1; abundance: NA; d_gene: TRBD1; CDR3aa: CASSTAPGGYNEQFF; CDR3nt: TGTGCCAGCAGCACAGCGCCAGGGGGATACAATGAGCAGTTCTTC
v_gene: TRBV18; j_gene: TRBJ2-2; abundance: NA; d_gene: NA; CDR3aa: CASSPSRQSNTGELFF; CDR3nt: TGTGCCAGCTCACCTTCCCGACAATCGAACACCGGGGAGCTGTTTTTT
v_gene: TRBV27; j_gene: TRBJ1-2; abundance: NA; d_gene: NA; CDR3aa: CASSSPGSRVYGYTF; CDR3nt: TGTGCCAGCAGTTCACCGGGATCTCGCGTCTATGGCTACACCTTC
v_gene: TRBV7-9; j_gene: TRBJ1-5; abundance: NA; d_gene: NA; CDR3aa: CASSNTGYPQPQHF; CDR3nt: TGTGCCAGCAGCAATACAGGGTACCCTCAGCCCCAGCATTTT
v_gene: TRBV29-1; j_gene: TRBJ2-1; abundance: few; d_gene: NA; CDR3aa: CSVEGQHNEQFF; CDR3nt: TGCAGCGTTGAGGGGCAGCACAATGAGCAGTTCTTC
v_gene: TRBV7-2; j_gene: TRBJ1-3; abundance: NA; d_gene: NA; CDR3aa: CASSSPRGLGNTIYF; CDR3nt: TGTGCCAGCAGCTCCCCGCGGGGCCTGGGAAACACCATATATTTT
v_gene: TRBV5-1; j_gene: TRBJ2-1; abundance: few; d_gene: TRBD2; CDR3aa: CASSFELAPYNEQFF; CDR3nt: TGCGCCAGCAGCTTTGAACTAGCGCCCTACAATGAGCAGTTCTTC
v_gene: TRBV9; j_gene: TRBJ1-6; abundance: NA; d_gene: NA; CDR3aa: CASSVEGGAKSPLHF; CDR3nt: TGTGCCAGCAGCGTAGAAGGAGGGGCGAAATCACCCCTCCACTTT
v_gene: TRBV5-4; j_gene: TRBJ1-1; abundance: NA; d_gene: NA; CDR3aa: CASSFAGMAFF; CDR3nt: TGTGCCAGCAGCTTTGCAGGGATGGCTTTCTTT
v_gene: TRBV5-6; j_gene: TRBJ2-7; abundance: once; d_gene: NA; CDR3aa: CASSLDGYEQYF; CDR3nt: TGTGCCAGCAGTTTGGACGGCTACGAGCAGTACTTC
v_gene: TRBV30; j_gene: TRBJ1-2; abundance: few; d_gene: NA; CDR3aa: CAWSPGNYGYTF; CDR3nt: TGTGCCTGGAGCCCAGGGAACTATGGCTACACCTTC
v_gene: TRBV6-5; j_gene: TRBJ2-5; abundance: NA; d_gene: NA; CDR3aa: CASSRTVFGETQYF; CDR3nt: TGTGCCAGCAGTCGGACAGTTTTTGGGGAGACCCAGTACTTC